This T cell receptor (beta chain) was profiled in a study of blood T cell repertoires in COVID-19. In the original processing: Researchers report that nucleated cell counts were estimated from reference gene primer amplification. TCRdb keeps only in-frame clones here, not all; method: immunoSEQ multiplex PCR. V and J calls and clone size are copied from that table; D and trimming were computed from the DNA. Found here are under 150,000 clones, around 81% of them singletons; the top ten hold about 8.4%. Germline CDR1 and CDR2: SGHTA and FQGNSA. V was clipped by 2 bases and J by 7 bases; unmatched bases: 2. There are 13 residues in the CDR3.

V gene TRBV7-2 combines with J gene TRBJ2-5; 9 bases fit TRBD2. This TCR derives from a woman aged 60-75 years with active or convalescent COVID-19. Input material: peripheral blood. CDR3 amino acids: CASSLTSGSTQYF. The DNA for the CDR3 is TGTGCCAGCAGCTTAACTAGCGGGTCGACCCAGTACTTC.